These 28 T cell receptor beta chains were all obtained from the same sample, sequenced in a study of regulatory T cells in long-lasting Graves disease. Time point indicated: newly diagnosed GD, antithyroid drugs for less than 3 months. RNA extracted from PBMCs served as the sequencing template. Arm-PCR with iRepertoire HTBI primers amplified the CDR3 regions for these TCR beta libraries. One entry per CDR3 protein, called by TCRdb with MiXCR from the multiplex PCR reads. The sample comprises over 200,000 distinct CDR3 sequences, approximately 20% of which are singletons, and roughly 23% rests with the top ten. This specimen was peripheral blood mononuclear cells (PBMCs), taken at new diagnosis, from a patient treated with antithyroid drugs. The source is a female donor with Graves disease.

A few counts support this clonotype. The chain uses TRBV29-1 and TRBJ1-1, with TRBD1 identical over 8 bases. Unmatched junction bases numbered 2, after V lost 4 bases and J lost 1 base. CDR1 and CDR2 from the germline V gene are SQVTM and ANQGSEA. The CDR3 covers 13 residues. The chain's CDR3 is CSVGGQENTEAFF. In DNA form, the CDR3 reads TGCAGCGTTGGGGGACAGGAGAACACTGAAGCTTTCTTT.

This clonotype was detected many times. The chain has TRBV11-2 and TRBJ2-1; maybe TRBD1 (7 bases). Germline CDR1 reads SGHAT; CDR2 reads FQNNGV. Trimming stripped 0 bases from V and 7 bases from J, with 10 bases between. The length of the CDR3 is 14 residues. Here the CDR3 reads CASSLEAGGNEQFF. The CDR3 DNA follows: TGTGCCAGCAGCTTAGAGGCAGGGGGGAATGAGCAGTTCTTC.

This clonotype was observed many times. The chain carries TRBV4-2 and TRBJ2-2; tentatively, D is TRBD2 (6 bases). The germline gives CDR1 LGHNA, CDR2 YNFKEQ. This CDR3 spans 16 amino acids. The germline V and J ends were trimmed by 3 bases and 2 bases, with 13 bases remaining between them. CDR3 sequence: CASSHAGLGNTGELFF. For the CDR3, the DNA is TGTGCCAGCAGCCACGCGGGACTCGGAAACACCGGGGAGCTGTTTTTT.

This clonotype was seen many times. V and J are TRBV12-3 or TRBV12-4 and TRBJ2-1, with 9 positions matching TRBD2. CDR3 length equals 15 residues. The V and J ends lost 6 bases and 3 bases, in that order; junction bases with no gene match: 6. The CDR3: CASRAEREVYNEQFF. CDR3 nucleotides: TGTGCCAGCAGGGCCGAGCGGGAGGTCTACAATGAGCAGTTCTTC.

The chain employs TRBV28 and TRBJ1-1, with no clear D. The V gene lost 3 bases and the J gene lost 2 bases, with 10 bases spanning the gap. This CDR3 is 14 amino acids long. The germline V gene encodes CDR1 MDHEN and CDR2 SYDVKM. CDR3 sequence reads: CASSLTQTNTEAFF. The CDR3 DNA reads TGTGCCAGCAGTTTGACCCAAACCAACACTGAAGCTTTCTTT.

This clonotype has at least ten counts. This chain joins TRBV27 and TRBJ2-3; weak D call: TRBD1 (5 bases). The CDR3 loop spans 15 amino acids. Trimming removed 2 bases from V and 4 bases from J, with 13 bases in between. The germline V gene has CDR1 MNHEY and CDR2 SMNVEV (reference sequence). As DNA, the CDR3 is TGTGCCAGCAGTTTAAGGGGATTTCGGGCAGATACGCAGTATTTT. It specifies CASSLRGFRADTQYF.

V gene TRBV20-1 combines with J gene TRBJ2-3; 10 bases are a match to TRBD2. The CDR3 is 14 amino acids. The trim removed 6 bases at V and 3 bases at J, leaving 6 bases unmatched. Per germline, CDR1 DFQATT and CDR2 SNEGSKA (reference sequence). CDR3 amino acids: CSAFLAGVTDTQYF. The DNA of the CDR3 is TGCAGTGCCTTTCTAGCGGGAGTGACAGATACGCAGTATTTT.

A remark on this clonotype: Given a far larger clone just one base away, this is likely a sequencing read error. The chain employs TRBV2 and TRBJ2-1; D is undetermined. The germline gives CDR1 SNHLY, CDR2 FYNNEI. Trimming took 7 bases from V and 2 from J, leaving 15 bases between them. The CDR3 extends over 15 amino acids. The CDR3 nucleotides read TGTGCCAGCACCCTAGTGGGATTCGCCTACAATGAGCAGTTCTTC. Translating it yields CASTLVGFAYNEQFF.

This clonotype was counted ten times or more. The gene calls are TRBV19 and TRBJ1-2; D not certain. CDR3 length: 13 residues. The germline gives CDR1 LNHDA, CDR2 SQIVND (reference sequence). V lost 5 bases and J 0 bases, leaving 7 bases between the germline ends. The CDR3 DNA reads TGTGCCAGTAGTCATGGAACTAACTATGGCTACACCTTC. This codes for CASSHGTNYGYTF.

The CDR3 region has the DNA TGTGCCAGCAGCTTTTCCCGGGCTTCTAATGAAAAACTGTTTTTT. This codes for CASSFSRASNEKLFF. V gene TRBV7-2 combines with J gene TRBJ1-4, with D hard to call. The CDR3 runs 15 residues. The germline V gene has CDR1 SGHTA and CDR2 FQGNSA. V was shortened by 3 bases and J by 3 bases, with 11 bases between the two germline ends.

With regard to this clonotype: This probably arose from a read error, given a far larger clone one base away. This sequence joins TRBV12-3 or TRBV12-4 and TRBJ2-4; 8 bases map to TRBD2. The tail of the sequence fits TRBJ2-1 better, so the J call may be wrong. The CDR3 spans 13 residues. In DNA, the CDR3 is TGTGCCGGCAGTTCCCGGACTAGCTCGGGGCAGTTCTTC. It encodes CAGSSRTSSGQFF.

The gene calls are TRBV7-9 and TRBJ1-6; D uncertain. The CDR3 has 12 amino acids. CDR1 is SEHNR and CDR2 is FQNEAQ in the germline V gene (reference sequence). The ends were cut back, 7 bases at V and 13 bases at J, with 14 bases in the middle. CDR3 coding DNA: TGTGCCAGCAACCCGGGTTTGGGCCCCCTCCACTTT. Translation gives CASNPGLGPLHF.

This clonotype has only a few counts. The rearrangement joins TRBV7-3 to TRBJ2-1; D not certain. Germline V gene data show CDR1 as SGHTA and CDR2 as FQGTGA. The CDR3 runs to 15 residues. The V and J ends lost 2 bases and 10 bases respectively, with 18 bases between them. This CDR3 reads CASSLSSSGPTEQFF. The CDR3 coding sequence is TGTGCCAGCAGCTTATCTTCCAGTGGGCCGACGGAGCAGTTCTTC.

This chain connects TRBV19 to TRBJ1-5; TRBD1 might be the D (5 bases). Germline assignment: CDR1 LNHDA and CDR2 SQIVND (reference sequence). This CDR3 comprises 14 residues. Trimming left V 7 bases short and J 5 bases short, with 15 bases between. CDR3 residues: CASNRQRNDQPQHF. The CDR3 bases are TGTGCCAGTAACAGACAGAGGAATGATCAGCCCCAGCATTTT.

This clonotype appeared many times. CDR3 protein: CASSFGGGAGNEQFF. DNA of the CDR3: TGTGCCAGCAGTTTTGGAGGCGGGGCCGGGAATGAGCAGTTCTTC. The gene calls are TRBV12-3 or TRBV12-4 and TRBJ2-1; D is possibly TRBD2 (6 bases). This CDR3 contains 15 residues. V lost 3 bases and J 7 bases, leaving 16 bases between the germline ends.

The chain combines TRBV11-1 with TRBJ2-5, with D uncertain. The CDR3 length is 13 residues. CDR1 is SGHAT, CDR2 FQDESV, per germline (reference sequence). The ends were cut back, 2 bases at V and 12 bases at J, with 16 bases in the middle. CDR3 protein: CASSLYQTGIEYF. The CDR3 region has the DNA TGTGCCAGCAGCTTATATCAAACGGGTATCGAGTACTTC.

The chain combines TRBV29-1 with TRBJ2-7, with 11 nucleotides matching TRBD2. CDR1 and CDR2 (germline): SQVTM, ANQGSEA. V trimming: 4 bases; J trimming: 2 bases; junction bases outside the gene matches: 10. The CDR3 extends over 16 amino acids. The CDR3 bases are TGCAGCGTTGGGGGACTAGCGGCCGCAGAGGCCTACGAGCAGTACTTC. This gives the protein CSVGGLAAAEAYEQYF.

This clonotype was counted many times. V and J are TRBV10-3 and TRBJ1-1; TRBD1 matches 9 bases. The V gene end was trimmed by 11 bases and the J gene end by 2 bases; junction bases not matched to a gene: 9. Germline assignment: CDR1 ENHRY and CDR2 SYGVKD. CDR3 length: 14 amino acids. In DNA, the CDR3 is TGTGCCTCGGGTGGACAGGGGAGAAACACTGAAGCTTTCTTT. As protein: CASGGQGRNTEAFF.

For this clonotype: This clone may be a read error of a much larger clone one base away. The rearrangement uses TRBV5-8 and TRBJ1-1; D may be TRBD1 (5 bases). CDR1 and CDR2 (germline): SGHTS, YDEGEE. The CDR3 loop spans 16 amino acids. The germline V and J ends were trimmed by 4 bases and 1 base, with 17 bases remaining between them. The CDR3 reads CASSERDPGTNTEAFF. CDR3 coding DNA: TGTGCCAGCAGCGAACGGGACCCCGGAACGAACACTGAAGCTTTCTTT.

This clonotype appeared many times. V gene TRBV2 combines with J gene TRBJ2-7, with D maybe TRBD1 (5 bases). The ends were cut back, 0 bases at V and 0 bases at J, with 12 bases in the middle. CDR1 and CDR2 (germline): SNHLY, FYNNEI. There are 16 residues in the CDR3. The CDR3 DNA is TGTGCCAGCAGTGAAGCTAGGCAGGGCAGCTCCTACGAGCAGTACTTC. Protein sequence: CASSEARQGSSYEQYF.

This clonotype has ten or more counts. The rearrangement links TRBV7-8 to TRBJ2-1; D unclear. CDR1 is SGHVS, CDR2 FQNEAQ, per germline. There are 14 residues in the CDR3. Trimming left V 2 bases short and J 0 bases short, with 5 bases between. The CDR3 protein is CASSLPGSYNEQFF. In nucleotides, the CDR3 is TGTGCCAGCAGCTTACCGGGCTCCTACAATGAGCAGTTCTTC.

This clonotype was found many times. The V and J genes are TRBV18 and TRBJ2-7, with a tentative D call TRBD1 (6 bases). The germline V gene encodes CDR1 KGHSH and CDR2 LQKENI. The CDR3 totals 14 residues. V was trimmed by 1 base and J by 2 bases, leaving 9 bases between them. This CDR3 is CASSPRTEPYEQYF. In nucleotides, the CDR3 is TGTGCCAGCTCACCACGGACAGAGCCCTACGAGCAGTACTTC.

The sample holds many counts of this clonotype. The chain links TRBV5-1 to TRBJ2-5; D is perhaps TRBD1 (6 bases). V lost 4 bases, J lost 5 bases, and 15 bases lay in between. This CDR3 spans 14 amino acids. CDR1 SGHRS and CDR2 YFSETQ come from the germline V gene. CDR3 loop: CASSGGQTRETQYF. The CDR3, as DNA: TGCGCCAGCAGCGGTGGACAGACCCGGGAGACCCAGTACTTC.

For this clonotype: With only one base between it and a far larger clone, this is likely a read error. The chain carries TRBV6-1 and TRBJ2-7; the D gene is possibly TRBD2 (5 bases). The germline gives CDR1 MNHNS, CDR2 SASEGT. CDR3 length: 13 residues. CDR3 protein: CAISESVLAERYF. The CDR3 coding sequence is TGTGCCATCAGTGAGTCGGTCCTAGCAGAGCGGTACTTC.

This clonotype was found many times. The CDR3 is CATSRGFGTYQETQYF. The DNA of the CDR3 is TGTGCCACCAGCAGGGGGTTCGGGACCTACCAAGAGACCCAGTACTTC. The chain is built from TRBV15 and TRBJ2-5, with D perhaps TRBD1 or TRBD2 (5 bases each). Germline CDR1 is LNHNV and CDR2 is YYDKDF (reference sequence). The V and J ends lost 3 bases and 0 bases respectively, with 14 bases between them. CDR3 length: 16 amino acids.

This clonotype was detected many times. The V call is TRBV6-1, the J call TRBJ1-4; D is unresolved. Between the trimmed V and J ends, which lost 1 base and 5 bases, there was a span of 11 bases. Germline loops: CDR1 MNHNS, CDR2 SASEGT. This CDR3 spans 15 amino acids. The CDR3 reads CASSEDSGRNEKLFF. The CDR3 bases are TGTGCCAGCAGTGAAGACAGCGGCCGCAATGAAAAACTGTTTTTT.

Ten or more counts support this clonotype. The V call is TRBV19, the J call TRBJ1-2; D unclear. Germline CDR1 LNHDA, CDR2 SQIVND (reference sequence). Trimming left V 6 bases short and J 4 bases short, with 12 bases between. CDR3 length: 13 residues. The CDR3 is CASRDRGGYGYTF. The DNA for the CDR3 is TGTGCCAGTAGAGACCGTGGCGGCTATGGCTACACCTTC.

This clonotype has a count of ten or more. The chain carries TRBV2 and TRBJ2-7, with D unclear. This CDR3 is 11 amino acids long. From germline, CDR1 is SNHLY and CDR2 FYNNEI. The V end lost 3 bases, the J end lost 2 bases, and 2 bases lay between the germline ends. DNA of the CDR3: TGTGCCAGCAGTGAGGCCTACGAGCAGTACTTC. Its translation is CASSEAYEQYF.